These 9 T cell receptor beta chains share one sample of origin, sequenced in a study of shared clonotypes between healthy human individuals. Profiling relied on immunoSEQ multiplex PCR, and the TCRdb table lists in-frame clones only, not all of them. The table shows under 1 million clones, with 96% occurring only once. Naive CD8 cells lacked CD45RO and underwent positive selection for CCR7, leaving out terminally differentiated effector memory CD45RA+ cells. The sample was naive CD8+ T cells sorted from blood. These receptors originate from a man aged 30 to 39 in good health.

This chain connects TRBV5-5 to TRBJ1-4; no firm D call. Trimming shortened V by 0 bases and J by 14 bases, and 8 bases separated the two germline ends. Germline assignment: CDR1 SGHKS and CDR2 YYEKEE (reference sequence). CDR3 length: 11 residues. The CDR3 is CASSLDVGLFF. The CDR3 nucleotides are TGTGCCAGCAGCTTGGATGTGGGGCTGTTTTTT.

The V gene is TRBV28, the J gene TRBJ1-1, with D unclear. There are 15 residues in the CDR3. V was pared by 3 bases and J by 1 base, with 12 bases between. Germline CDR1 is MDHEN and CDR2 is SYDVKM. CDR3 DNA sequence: TGTGCCAGCAGTTTGTTCCCGAGCGGGAACACTGAAGCTTTCTTT. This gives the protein CASSLFPSGNTEAFF.

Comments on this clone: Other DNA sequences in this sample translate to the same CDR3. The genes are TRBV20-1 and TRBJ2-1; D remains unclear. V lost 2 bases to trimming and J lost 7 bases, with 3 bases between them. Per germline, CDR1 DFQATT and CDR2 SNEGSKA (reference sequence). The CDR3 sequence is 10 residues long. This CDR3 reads CSARLNEQFF. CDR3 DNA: TGCAGTGCTAGACTAAATGAGCAGTTCTTC.

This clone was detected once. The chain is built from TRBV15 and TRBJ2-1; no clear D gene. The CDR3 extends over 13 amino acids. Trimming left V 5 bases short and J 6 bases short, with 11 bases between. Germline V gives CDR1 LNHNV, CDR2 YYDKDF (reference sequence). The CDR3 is CATSGGMGNEQFF. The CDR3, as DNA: TGTGCCACCAGCGGCGGTATGGGCAATGAGCAGTTCTTC.

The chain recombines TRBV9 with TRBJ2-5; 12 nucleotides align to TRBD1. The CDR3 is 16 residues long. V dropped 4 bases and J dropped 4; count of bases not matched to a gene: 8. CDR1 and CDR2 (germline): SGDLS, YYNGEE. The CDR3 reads CASSQGQGARGETQYF. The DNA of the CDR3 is TGTGCCAGCAGCCAGGGACAGGGGGCTCGGGGAGAGACCCAGTACTTC. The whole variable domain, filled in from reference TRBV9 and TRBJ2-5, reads DSGVTQTPKHLITATGQRVTLRCSPRSGDLSVYWYQQSLDQGLQFLIQYYNGEERAKGNILERFSAQQFPDLHSELNLSSLELGDSALYFCASSQGQGARGETQYFGPGTRLLVL.

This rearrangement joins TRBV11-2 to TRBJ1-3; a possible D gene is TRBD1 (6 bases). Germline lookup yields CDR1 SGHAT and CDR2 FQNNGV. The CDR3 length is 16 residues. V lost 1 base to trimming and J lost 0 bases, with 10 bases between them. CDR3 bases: TGTGCCAGCAGCTTAGGCGGACAGATCTCTGGAAACACCATATATTTT. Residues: CASSLGGQISGNTIYF.

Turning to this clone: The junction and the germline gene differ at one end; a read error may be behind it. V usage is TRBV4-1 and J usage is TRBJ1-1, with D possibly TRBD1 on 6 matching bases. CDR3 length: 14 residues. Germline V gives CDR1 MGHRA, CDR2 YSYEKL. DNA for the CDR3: TGCGCCAGCAGTCAAGGACCAGGGGACACTGAAGCTTTCTTT. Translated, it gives CASSQGPGDTEAFF.

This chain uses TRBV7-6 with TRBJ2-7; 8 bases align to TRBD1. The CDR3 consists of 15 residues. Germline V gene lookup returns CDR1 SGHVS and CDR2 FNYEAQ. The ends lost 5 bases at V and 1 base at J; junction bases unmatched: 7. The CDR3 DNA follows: TGTGCCAGCAGCGCGGACAGGGCTCCTTCCTACGAGCAGTACTTC. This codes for CASSADRAPSYEQYF.

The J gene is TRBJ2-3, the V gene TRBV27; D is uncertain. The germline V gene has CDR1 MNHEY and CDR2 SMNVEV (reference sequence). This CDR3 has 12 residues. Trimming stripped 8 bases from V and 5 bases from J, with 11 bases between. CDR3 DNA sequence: TGTGCCAGCTCCCCCACCGGAGATACGCAGTATTTT. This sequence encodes CASSPTGDTQYF.